These T cell receptor beta chains were read from a single sample in a study of shared clonotypes between healthy human individuals. The data were produced by immunoSEQ multiplex PCR, yet TCRdb's version contains in-frame clones alone and is incomplete. This table holds around 1.6 million clones, under 99% found once. The sample consisted of naive CD4+ T cells sorted from blood. The receptors were gathered from a man aged 30-40 years in good health. Both conserved end residues are part of each CDR3. The D gene is left open where the match is weak. Not every row has a clone size; where given, it reads once, few, many or a size class.

cdr3_aa cdr3_nt clone_size j_call d_call v_call
CASSWTGTGYNEQFF TGTGCCAGCAGCTGGACCGGGACAGGCTACAATGAGCAGTTCTTC . TRBJ2-1 TRBD1 TRBV7-9
CASSSNSGANYGYTF TGTGCCAGCAGCTCAAACTCAGGGGCCAACTATGGCTACACCTTC . TRBJ1-2 . TRBV11-2
CASSINTNSYGYTF TGTGCCAGTAGTATAAACACGAATTCCTATGGCTACACCTTC . TRBJ1-2 . TRBV19
CASSLDLYGYTF TGTGCCAGCAGCTTAGATCTCTATGGCTACACCTTC . TRBJ1-2 . TRBV11-2
CASSVLSQNTGELFF TGTGCCAGCAGCGTATTGTCGCAGAACACCGGGGAGCTGTTTTTT . TRBJ2-2 . TRBV9
CASSPPQAGASYNEQFF TGCGCCAGCAGCCCCCCTCAAGCGGGAGCTTCGTACAATGAGCAGTTCTTC once TRBJ2-1 TRBD2 TRBV5-1
CASSSGTPYEQYF TGTGCCAGCAGCTCCGGGACACCCTACGAGCAGTACTTC . TRBJ2-7 . TRBV6-5
CSVQLEDYEQYF TGCAGCGTCCAATTGGAGGACTACGAGCAGTACTTC . TRBJ2-7 . TRBV29-1
CASSPKGQGGGEQYF TGTGCCAGCTCACCGAAGGGACAGGGCGGAGGAGAGCAGTACTTC . TRBJ2-7 TRBD1 TRBV18
CALLATGALNTEAFF TGTGCCTTGCTGGCGACAGGGGCCCTGAACACTGAAGCTTTCTTT . TRBJ1-1 TRBD1 TRBV28
CASTQPPVSSYNEQFF TGTGCCAGCACCCAGCCCCCAGTAAGCTCCTACAATGAGCAGTTCTTC . TRBJ2-1 . TRBV7-2